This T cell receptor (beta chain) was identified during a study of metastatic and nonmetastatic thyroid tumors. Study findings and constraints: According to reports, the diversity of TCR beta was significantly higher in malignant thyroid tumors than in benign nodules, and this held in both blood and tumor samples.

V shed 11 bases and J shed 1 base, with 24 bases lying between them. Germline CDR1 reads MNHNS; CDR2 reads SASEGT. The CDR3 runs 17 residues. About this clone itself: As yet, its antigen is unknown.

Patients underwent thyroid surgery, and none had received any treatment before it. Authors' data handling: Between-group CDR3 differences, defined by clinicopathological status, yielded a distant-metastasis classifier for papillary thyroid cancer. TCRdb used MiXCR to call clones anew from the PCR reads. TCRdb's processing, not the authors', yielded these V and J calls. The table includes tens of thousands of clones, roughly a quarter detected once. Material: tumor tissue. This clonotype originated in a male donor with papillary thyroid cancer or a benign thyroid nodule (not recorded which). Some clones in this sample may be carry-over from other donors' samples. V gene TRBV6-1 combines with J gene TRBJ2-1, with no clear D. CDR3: CARTDVGSRRSYNEQFF. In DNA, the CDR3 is TGTGCCCGCACCGACGTCGGTAGCCGGCGATCCTACAATGAGCAGTTCTTC.